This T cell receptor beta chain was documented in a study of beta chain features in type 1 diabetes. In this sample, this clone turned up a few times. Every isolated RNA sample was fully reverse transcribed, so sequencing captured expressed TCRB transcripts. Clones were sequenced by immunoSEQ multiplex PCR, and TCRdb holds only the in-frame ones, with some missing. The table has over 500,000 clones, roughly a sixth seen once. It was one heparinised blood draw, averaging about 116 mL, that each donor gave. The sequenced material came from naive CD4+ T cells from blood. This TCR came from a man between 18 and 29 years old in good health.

The CDR3: CASSLVGSDTQYF. In DNA form, the CDR3 reads TGTGCCAGCAGCTTGGTCGGGTCAGATACGCAGTATTTT. V gene TRBV5-4 combines with J gene TRBJ2-3; D is undetermined. CDR1 is SGHNT, CDR2 YYREEE, per germline (reference sequence). The CDR3 runs to 13 residues. The V gene lost 0 bases and the J gene lost 4 bases, with 6 bases spanning the gap.